This T cell receptor beta chain emerged from a study of cytomegalovirus exposure and HLA in healthy donors. In the study overall: One earlier analysis, a look at roughly 170 million T cells, found around 110 million unique TCR beta sequences. Unique TCRs from HLA-typed donors, roughly 89 million of them, were held in an early data release. Study-wide findings and caveats: 87-base-pair reads could not separate some V segments, including TRBV6-2 and TRBV6-3.

As to this clone: No antigen is known for it.

The PCR used 60 Vbeta and 13 Jbeta primers. Here immunoSEQ multiplex PCR was the method, and the copy in TCRdb shows in-frame clones only, minus some. Here the sample spans roughly 100,000 clones, about four fifths being singletons. CDR3 length equals 14 residues. Trimming cost V 3 bases and J 7 bases, with 16 bases left between them. CDR1 is SGDLS and CDR2 is YYNGEE in the germline V gene. The TCR sequence derives from a man aged 50 to 60 in good health and CMV-seronegative. The sample consisted of PBMCs. The J gene is TRBJ1-2, the V gene TRBV9; D is possibly TRBD1 (5 bases). In DNA, the CDR3 is TGTGCCAGCAGCGACGGGGACTCGACGTCTGGCTACACCTTC. Amino acid sequence: CASSDGDSTSGYTF.